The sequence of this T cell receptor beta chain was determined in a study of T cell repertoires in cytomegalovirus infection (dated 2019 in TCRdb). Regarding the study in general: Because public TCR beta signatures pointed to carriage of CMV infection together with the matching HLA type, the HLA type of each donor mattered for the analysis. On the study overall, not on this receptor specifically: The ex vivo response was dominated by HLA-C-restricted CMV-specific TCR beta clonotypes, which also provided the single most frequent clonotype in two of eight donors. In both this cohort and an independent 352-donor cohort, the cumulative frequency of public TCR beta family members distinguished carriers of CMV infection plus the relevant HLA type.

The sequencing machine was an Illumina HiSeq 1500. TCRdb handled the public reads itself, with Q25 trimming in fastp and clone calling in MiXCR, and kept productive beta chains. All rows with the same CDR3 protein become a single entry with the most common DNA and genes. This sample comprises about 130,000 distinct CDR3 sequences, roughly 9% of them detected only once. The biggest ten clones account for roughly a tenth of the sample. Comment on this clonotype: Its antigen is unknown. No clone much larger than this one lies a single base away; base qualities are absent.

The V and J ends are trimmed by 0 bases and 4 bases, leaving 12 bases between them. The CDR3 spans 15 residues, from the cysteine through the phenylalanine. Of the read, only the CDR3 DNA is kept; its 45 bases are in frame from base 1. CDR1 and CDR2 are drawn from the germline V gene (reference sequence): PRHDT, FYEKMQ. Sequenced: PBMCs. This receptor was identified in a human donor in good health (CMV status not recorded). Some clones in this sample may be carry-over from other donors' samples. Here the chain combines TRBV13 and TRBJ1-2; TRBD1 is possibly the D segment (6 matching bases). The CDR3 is CASSLGQGRSYGYTF. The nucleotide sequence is TGTGCCAGCAGCTTAGGCCAGGGGCGCAGCTATGGCTACACCTTC.